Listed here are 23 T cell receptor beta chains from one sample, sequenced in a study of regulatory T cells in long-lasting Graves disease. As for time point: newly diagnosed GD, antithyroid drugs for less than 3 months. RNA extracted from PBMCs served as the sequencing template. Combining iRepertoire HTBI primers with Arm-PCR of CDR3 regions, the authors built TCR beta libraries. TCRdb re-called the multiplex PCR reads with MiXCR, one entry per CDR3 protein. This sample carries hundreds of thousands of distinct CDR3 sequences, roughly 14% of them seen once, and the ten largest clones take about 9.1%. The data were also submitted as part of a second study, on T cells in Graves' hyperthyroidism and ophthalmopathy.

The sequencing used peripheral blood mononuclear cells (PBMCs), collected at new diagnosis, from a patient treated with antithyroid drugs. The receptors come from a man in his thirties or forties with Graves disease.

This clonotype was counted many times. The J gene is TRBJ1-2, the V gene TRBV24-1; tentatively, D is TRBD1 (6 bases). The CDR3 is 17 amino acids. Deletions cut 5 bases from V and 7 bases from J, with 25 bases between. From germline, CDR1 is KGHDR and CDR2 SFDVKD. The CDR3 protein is CATSASTGTPGRVGYTF. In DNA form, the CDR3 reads TGTGCCACCAGTGCTTCCACCGGGACACCGGGGAGAGTTGGCTACACCTTC.

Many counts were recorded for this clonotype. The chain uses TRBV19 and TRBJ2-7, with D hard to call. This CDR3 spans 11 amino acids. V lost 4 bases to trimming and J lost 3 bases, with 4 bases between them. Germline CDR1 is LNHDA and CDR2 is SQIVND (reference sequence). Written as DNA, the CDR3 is TGTGCCAGTAGTAAGGGCTACGAGCAGTACTTC. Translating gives CASSKGYEQYF.

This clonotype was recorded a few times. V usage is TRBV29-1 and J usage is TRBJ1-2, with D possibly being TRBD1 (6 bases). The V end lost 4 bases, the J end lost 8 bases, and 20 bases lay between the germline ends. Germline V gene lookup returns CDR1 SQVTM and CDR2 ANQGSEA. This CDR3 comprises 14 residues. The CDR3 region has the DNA TGCAGCGTTGCTAGGGCCGGACAGTTGGAGGGCTACACCTTC. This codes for CSVARAGQLEGYTF.

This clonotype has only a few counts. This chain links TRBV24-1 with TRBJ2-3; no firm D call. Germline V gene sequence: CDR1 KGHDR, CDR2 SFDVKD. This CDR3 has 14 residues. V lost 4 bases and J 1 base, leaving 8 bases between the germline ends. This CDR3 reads CATSDTDGTDTQYF. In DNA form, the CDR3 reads TGTGCCACCAGTGACACCGACGGCACAGATACGCAGTATTTT.

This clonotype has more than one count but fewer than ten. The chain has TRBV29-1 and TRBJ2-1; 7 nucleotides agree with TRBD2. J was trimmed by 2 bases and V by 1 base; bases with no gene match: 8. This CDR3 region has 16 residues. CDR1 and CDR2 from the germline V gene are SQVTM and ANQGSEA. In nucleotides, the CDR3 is TGCAGCGTTGAAGTTACTCTAGCGGATACCTACAATGAGCAGTTCTTC. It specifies CSVEVTLADTYNEQFF.

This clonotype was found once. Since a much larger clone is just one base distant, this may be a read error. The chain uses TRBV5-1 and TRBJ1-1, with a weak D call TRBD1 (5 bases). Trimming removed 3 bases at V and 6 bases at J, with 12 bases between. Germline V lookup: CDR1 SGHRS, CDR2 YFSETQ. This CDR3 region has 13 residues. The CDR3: CASSSGHGAEAFF. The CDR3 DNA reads TGCGCCAGCAGCTCTGGACATGGGGCTGAAGCTTTCTTT.

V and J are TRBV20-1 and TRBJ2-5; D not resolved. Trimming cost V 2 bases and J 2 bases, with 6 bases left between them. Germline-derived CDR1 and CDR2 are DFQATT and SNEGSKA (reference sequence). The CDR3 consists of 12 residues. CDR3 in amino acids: CSARKGQETQYF. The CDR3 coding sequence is TGCAGTGCTAGAAAAGGGCAAGAGACCCAGTACTTC.

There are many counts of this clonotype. As DNA, the CDR3 is TGTGCCAGCAGTTTGGCTCTAGCGGGAGGGCCCAATGAGCAGTTCTTC. Translated: CASSLALAGGPNEQFF. The chain is built from TRBV27 and TRBJ2-1, with 12 nucleotides matching TRBD2. V shed 3 bases, J shed 6 bases, and the junction held 6 bases outside the gene matches. Germline loops: CDR1 MNHEY, CDR2 SMNVEV (reference sequence). CDR3 length: 16 amino acids.

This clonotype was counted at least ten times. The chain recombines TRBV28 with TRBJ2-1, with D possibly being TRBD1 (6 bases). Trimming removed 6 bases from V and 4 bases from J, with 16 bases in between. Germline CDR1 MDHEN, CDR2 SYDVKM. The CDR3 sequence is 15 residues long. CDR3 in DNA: TGTGCCAGCAGCCCAGGGGCAGGGAGATACAATGAGCAGTTCTTC. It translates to CASSPGAGRYNEQFF.

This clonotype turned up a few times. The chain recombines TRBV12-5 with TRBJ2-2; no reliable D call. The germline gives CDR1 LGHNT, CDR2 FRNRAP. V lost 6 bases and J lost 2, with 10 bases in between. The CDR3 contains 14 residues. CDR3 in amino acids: CASGGAPNTGELFF. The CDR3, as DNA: TGTGCTAGTGGAGGAGCGCCTAACACCGGGGAGCTGTTTTTT. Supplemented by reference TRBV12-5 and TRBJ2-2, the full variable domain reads DARVTQTPRHKVTEMGQEVTMRCQPILGHNTVFWYRQTMMQGLELLAYFRNRAPLDDSGMPKDRFSAEMPDATLATLKIQPSEPRDSAVYFCASGGAPNTGELFFGEGSRLTVL.

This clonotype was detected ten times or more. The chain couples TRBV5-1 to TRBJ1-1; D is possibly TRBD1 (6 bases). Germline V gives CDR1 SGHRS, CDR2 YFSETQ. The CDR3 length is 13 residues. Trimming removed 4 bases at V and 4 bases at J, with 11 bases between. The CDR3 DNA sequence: TGCGCCAGCAGCCCCGGGACACGCACTGAAGCTTTCTTT. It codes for CASSPGTRTEAFF.

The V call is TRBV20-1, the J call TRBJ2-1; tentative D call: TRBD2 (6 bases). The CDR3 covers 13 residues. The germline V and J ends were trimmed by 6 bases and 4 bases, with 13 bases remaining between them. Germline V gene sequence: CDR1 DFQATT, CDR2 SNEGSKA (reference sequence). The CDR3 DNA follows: TGCAGTGCCTTATTCGGACTATACAATGAGCAGTTCTTC. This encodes CSALFGLYNEQFF.

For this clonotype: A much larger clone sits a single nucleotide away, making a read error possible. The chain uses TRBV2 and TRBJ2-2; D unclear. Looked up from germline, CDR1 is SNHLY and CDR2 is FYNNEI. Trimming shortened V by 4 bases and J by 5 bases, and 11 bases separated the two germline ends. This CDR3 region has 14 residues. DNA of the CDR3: TGTGCCAGCAGTGCCAGCCGGCAGACCGGGGAGCTGTTTTTT. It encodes CASSASRQTGELFF.

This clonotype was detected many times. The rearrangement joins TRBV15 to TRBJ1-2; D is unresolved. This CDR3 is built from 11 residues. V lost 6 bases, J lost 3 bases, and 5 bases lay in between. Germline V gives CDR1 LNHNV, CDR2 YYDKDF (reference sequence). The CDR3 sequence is CATRVDYGYTF. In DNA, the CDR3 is TGTGCCACCAGGGTTGACTATGGCTACACCTTC.

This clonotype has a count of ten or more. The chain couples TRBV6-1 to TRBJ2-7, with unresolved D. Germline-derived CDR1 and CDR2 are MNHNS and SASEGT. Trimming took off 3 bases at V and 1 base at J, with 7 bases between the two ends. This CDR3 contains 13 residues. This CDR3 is CASSDWGSYEQYF. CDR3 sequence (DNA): TGTGCCAGCAGTGACTGGGGTTCCTACGAGCAGTACTTC.

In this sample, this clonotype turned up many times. The CDR3 DNA follows: TGTGCCAGCAGCTTCAGGACCCCTGGGGACATTCAGTACTTC. This sequence encodes CASSFRTPGDIQYF. V and J are TRBV5-6 and TRBJ2-4; D not resolved. CDR3 length equals 14 residues. Trimming shortened V by 2 bases and J by 8 bases, and 14 bases separated the two germline ends. The germline V gene has CDR1 SGHDT and CDR2 YYEEEE.

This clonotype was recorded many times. In DNA form, the CDR3 reads TGCAGTGCTAGAGACCCCTCGGGACACAGGGAGACTGAAGCTTTCTTT. Protein product: CSARDPSGHRETEAFF. The chain uses TRBV20-1 and TRBJ1-1, with D perhaps TRBD1 (6 bases). Germline assignment: CDR1 DFQATT and CDR2 SNEGSKA (reference sequence). CDR3 length: 16 residues. Trimming cost V 0 bases and J 5 bases, with 19 bases left between them.

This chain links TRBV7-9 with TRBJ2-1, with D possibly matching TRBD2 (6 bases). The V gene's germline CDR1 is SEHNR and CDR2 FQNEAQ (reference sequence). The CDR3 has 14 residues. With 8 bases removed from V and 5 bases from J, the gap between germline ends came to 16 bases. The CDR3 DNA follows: TGTGCCAGCTCCCAGGAGGGGAGCCACAATGAGCAGTTCTTC. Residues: CASSQEGSHNEQFF. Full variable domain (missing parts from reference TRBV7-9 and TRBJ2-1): DTGVSQNPRHKITKRGQNVTFRCDPISEHNRLYWYRQTLGQGPEFLTYFQNEAQLEKSRLLSDRFSAERPKGSFSTLEIQRTEQGDSAMYLCASSQEGSHNEQFFGPGTRLTVL.

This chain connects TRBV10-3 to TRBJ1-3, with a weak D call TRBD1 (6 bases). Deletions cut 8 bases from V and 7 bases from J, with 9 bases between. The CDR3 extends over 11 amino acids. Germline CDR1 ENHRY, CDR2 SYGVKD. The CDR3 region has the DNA TGTGCCATCGAGGGGGGGAACACCATATATTTT. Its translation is CAIEGGNTIYF.

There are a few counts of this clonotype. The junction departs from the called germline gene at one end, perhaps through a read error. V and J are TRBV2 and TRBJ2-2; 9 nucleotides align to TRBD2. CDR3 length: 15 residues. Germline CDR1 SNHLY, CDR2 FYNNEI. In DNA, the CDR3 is TGTACCAGCAGGACCCTAGCGGGATCGGGCGGGGAGCTGTTTTTT. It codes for CTSRTLAGSGGELFF.

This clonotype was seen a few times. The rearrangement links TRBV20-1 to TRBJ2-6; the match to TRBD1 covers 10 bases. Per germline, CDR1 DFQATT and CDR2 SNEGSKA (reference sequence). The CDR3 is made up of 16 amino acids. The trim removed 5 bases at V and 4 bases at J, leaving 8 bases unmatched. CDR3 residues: CSAYRDRGYGANVLTF. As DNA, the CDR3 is TGCAGTGCTTACCGGGACAGGGGTTACGGGGCCAACGTCCTGACTTTC.

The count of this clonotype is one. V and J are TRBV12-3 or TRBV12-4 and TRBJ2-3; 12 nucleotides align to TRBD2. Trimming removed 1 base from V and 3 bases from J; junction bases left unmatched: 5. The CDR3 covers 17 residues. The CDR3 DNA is TGTGCCAGCAGTTTAGGTACTAGCGGGAGGAAAACAGATACGCAGTATTTT. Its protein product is CASSLGTSGRKTDTQYF.

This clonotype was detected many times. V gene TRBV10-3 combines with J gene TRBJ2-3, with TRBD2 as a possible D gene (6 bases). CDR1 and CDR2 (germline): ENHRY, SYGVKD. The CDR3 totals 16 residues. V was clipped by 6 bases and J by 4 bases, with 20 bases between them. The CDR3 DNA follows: TGTGCCATCAGGATGGGGGGAGCAGAAAGATCAGATACGCAGTATTTT. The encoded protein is CAIRMGGAERSDTQYF.